This T cell receptor beta chain was observed in a study of radiation and T cells in renal cell carcinoma. Overall study findings and caveats: Tumor samples were small regions of around 0.94 g. Dominant CDR3 motifs were more common in irradiated tumors than controls.

The treatment denotes: 15 Gy SBRT to primary tumor, nephrectomy 4 weeks later. TCRdb's copy holds only in-frame clones and misses some; the assay was immunoSEQ multiplex PCR. The data show nearly 20,000 clones, 60% to 75% seen once. Turning to this clone: No antigen is known for it.

This CDR3 is 15 amino acids long. Germline V gene data show CDR1 as SGHTS and CDR2 as YDEGEE. V was shortened by 5 bases and J by 5 bases, with 19 bases between the two germline ends. The clonotype originates from a woman in her 70s with renal cell carcinoma. This chain joins TRBV5-8 and TRBJ2-5; D possibly corresponds to TRBD2 (6 bases). The starting material was tumor tissue, obtained from a patient whose treatment included radiotherapy and nephrectomy. CDR3 DNA sequence: TGTGCCAGCAGGACGGGGGATTTATTGGGGGAGACCCAGTACTTC. Residues: CASRTGDLLGETQYF.